These T cell receptor beta chains were read from a single sample in a study of blood T cell repertoires in COVID-19. Sequenced by immunoSEQ multiplex PCR; TCRdb stores in-frame clones only, minus some. This repertoire shows 200,000 to 300,000 clones, around 88% found once; its top ten account for 1.2%. The material sequenced was PBMCs or T cells enriched from blood (not recorded which). These receptors all stem from a woman between 35 and 50 years old with acute COVID-19. Each CDR3 is given with its conserved first and last residue. The D gene is left open where the match is weak. Clone sizes are given selectively: once, few, many, or a class where the clone is expanded.

v_call	cdr3_length	d_call	clone_size	j_call	cdr3_nt	cdr3_aa
TRBV9	13	TRBD1	.	TRBJ2-7	TGTGCCAGCAGCCCGCACACAGGGGTCGAGCAGTACTTC	CASSPHTGVEQYF
TRBV9	16	TRBD1	.	TRBJ2-4	TGTGCCAGCAGCGTAGCAGGGAGGACAGGGAAAAACATTCAGTACTTC	CASSVAGRTGKNIQYF
TRBV10-2	13	TRBD1	once	TRBJ1-2	TGCGCCAGCAGTGCTGACAGGGGATTTGGCTACACCTTC	CASSADRGFGYTF
TRBV20-1	11	.	.	TRBJ1-1	TGCAGTGCTAGAGATCGGGGTGAAGCTTTCTTT	CSARDRGEAFF
TRBV27	17	TRBD2	.	TRBJ2-2	TGTGCCAGCAGTTTCGGGGGAGGGAGGGCGAACACCGGGGAGCTGTTTTTT	CASSFGGGRANTGELFF
TRBV6-5	14	.	.	TRBJ1-5	TGTGCCAGCAGGCGGCGGGATAGCAATCAGCCCCAGCATTTT	CASRRRDSNQPQHF
TRBV29-1	13	TRBD1	few	TRBJ1-2	TGCAGCGCGCCCGGACAGGGTCTTTATGGCTACACCTTC	CSAPGQGLYGYTF
TRBV6-5	14	.	.	TRBJ1-2	TGTGCCAGCAGTTATTCCAGGGCAGGCTATGGCTACACCTTC	CASSYSRAGYGYTF
TRBV18	14	.	.	TRBJ1-3	TGTGCCAGCTCCACGGTTCTCTCTGGAAACACCATATATTTT	CASSTVLSGNTIYF
TRBV5-1	15	.	.	TRBJ1-4	TGCGCCAGCAGCTTGGGTCAGGTTCCTAATGAAAAACTGTTTTTT	CASSLGQVPNEKLFF
TRBV7-6	16	TRBD2	.	TRBJ2-1	TGTGCCAGCAGCTGGGGACTAAGGACTAGTAGCAATGAGCAGTTCTTC	CASSWGLRTSSNEQFF
TRBV15	11	.	.	TRBJ1-2	TGTGCCACCAGCAACAAATATGGCTACACCTTC	CATSNKYGYTF
TRBV18	13	.	.	TRBJ2-4	TGTGCCAGCTCACCAAAGGTTTTAGCCATTCAGTACTTC	CASSPKVLAIQYF
TRBV11-1	15	.	once	TRBJ2-1	TGTGCCAGCAGCTTAGTCGGGGGCTCCTACAATGAGCAGTTCTTC	CASSLVGGSYNEQFF
TRBV11-2	16	.	few	TRBJ2-7	TGTGCCAGCAGCTACTTATTGGACGGGAGCTCCTACGAGCAGTACTTC	CASSYLLDGSSYEQYF
TRBV12-3/TRBV12-4	12	TRBD1	.	TRBJ2-7	TGTGCCAGCAGTTCGACAGGGATGGAGCAGTACTTC	CASSSTGMEQYF
TRBV29-1	13	TRBD1	once	TRBJ1-2	TGCAGCGTGGACAGGGGGCCCAACTATGGCTACACCTTC	CSVDRGPNYGYTF
TRBV9	15	TRBD2	.	TRBJ2-7	TGTGCCAGCAGCGCCCATCTAGCGGGGGACTACGAGCAGTACTTC	CASSAHLAGDYEQYF
TRBV7-6	14	.	once	TRBJ1-2	TGTGCCAGCAGCTTAGGGGTCGGAGACTATGGCTACACCTTC	CASSLGVGDYGYTF
TRBV19	14	.	.	TRBJ1-1	TGTGCCAGTAATCAAGGCGGTCTCAACACTGAAGCTTTCTTT	CASNQGGLNTEAFF
TRBV4-1	14	.	.	TRBJ1-1	TGCGCCAGCAGCCAAGGGGACTCGAACACTGAAGCTTTCTTT	CASSQGDSNTEAFF
TRBV4-1	16	TRBD1	.	TRBJ1-6	TGCGCCAGCAGCCAATTAATCCGGGACAGGGGTTCACCCCTCCACTTT	CASSQLIRDRGSPLHF
TRBV7-6	16	TRBD1	.	TRBJ2-6	TGTGCCAGCAGTTACCGAACAGGGGCTGGGGCCAACGTCCTGACTTTC	CASSYRTGAGANVLTF
TRBV5-1	14	.	.	TRBJ1-1	TGCGCCAGCAGCCCTCGGTCGGGGGGCACTGAAGCTTTCTTT	CASSPRSGGTEAFF
TRBV11-2	15	.	.	TRBJ1-2	TGTGCCAGCAGCCTAAGAAGTACAGGGCTCTATGGCTACACCTTC	CASSLRSTGLYGYTF
TRBV19	17	TRBD1	.	TRBJ1-4	TGTGCCAGTACCCCCGGACCGGGACAGGGCTCTAATGAAAAACTGTTTTTT	CASTPGPGQGSNEKLFF
TRBV5-4	15	.	.	TRBJ1-1	TGTGCCAGCAGCGGGGGGGGTTGGAAGGACACTGAAGCTTTCTTT	CASSGGGWKDTEAFF
TRBV10-3	15	TRBD2	once	TRBJ2-1	TGTGCCATCAGTGCCAGCGGGGGGACCCGTAATGAGCAGTTCTTC	CAISASGGTRNEQFF
TRBV5-1	16	TRBD1	.	TRBJ2-7	TGCGCCAGCAGCTTGGGAGTGACAGGGGGAACTTACGAGCAGTACTTC	CASSLGVTGGTYEQYF